This T cell receptor (beta chain) was found in a study of T cells after yellow fever vaccination. Trimming pared 4 bases from V and 7 bases from J, leaving 17 bases between. The CDR3 runs to 15 residues. Germline CDR1 and CDR2: LGHDT and YNNKEL (reference sequence). This clonotype was observed a handful of times. Its antigen is not identified. Broader study findings: One caveat is that FACS-sorted repertoires could contain abundant clonotypes contaminating from the bulk population. Most primary-vaccination clones reappeared after the booster (96% CD4, 85% to 90% CD8).

5'RACE template switching generated TCR cDNA, adding a universal primer site and UMIs. TCRdb passed the 5' RACE reads through MiXCR, listing each CDR3 protein once. The repertoire holds hundreds of thousands of distinct CDR3 sequences, around 12% seen once, with approximately 15% in the top ten. This receptor was obtained from a man between 25 and 39 years old who received the YFV17D yellow fever vaccine. This chain joins TRBV3-1 and TRBJ1-5; a possible D gene is TRBD1 (6 bases). The starting material was PBMCs, obtained on the day of the yellow fever booster vaccination. The CDR3 is CASSPTRGGGQPQHF. CDR3 DNA: TGTGCCAGCAGCCCTACGAGGGGAGGGGGACAGCCCCAGCATTTT.